Described below is a single T cell receptor beta chain sequence and its context. The sample belongs to a study of cytomegalovirus exposure and HLA in healthy donors. V shed 5 bases and J 6 bases; nucleotides not matched to a gene: 7. The CDR3 contains 15 residues. Per germline, CDR1 SEHNR and CDR2 FQNEAQ (reference sequence). The primer mix had 60 Vbeta and 13 Jbeta primers. Clones were sequenced by immunoSEQ multiplex PCR, and TCRdb holds only the in-frame ones, with some missing. The sample records under 150,000 clones, about 61% being singletons. This chain links TRBV7-9 with TRBJ2-1; 10 bases agree with TRBD2. The origin of this receptor is a young man in good health and CMV-seropositive. The sequencing sample was made of PBMCs. This CDR3 is CASSPSGGAGNEQFF. In DNA form, the CDR3 reads TGTGCCAGCAGCCCCAGCGGGGGGGCGGGCAATGAGCAGTTCTTC.